This TCR beta chain derives from a study of Ad26.COV2.S vaccination and SARS-CoV-2 variants. General observations from the study: Vaccinated individuals (as opposed to placebo recipients) had higher spike-specific TCR breadth.

The assay was immunoSEQ multiplex PCR, and TCRdb's table has in-frame clones only and misses some. The sample includes about 400,000 clones, over 75% of them seen just once. The CDR3 extends over 15 amino acids. Germline CDR1 LGHNA, CDR2 YNFKEQ. J lost 8 bases, V lost 0 bases, and 5 bases had no gene match. On this clone: Its specificity is unknown.

The treatment here: some 19 received Ad26.COV2.S at low or high dose, single or two shots; roughly five received placebo; per-sample allocation not given. It was on day 63 after the first vaccine or placebo injection that samples were taken. The TCR originated in a person aged 18 to 59 who received the Ad26.COV2.S COVID-19 vaccine or a placebo. The chain couples TRBV4-2 to TRBJ1-4, with 8 nucleotides matching TRBD1. The starting material was peripheral blood, obtained in a trial of Ad26.COV2.S vaccine versus placebo. CDR3 bases: TGTGCCAGCAGCCAAGATTACAGGGGGGCCGAAAAACTGTTTTTT. Translated: CASSQDYRGAEKLFF.